This entry lists 30 T cell receptor beta chains sequenced from one sample in a study of Graves' ophthalmopathy and Graves' hyperthyroidism. Amplification targeted the TCR beta CDR3 regions, with RNA transcripts as the source material. First-round RT-PCR employed HTBI primers, with a second-round multiplex PCR after it. One entry per CDR3 protein results from TCRdb running MiXCR on the multiplex PCR reads. The profile shows approximately 1.2 million distinct CDR3 sequences, roughly two fifths of them singletons. The specimen sequenced was peripheral blood or thyroid tissue (not recorded which). The receptors come from an adult man with Graves' hyperthyroidism.

The V gene is TRBV15, the J gene TRBJ2-5; 10 bases match TRBD1. From germline, CDR1 is LNHNV and CDR2 YYDKDF (reference sequence). The CDR3 spans 14 residues. V shed 2 bases, J shed 5 bases, and the junction held 2 bases outside the gene matches. The chain's CDR3 is CATSRPDRGETQYF. CDR3 sequence (DNA): TGTGCCACCAGCAGACCGGACAGGGGGGAGACCCAGTACTTC. The complete variable domain, with remaining parts taken from reference TRBV15 and TRBJ2-5, reads DAMVIQNPRYQVTQFGKPVTLSCSQTLNHNVMYWYQQKSSQAPKLLFHYYDKDFNNEADTPDNFQSRRPNTSFCFLDIRSPGLGDTAMYLCATSRPDRGETQYFGPGTRLLVL.

The chain links TRBV2 to TRBJ2-2; the D gene is possibly TRBD1 (6 bases). Per the germline V gene, CDR1 is SNHLY and CDR2 is FYNNEI. V was clipped by 5 bases and J by 0 bases, with 13 bases between them. This CDR3 has 16 amino acids. CDR3 in amino acids: CASSPDRLANTGELFF. The CDR3 DNA is TGTGCCAGCAGTCCAGACAGGCTCGCGAACACCGGGGAGCTGTTTTTT.

The gene calls are TRBV25-1 and TRBJ2-3; 7 bases fit TRBD2. After removal of 5 bases from V and 1 base from J, the junction contained 6 bases not matched to a gene. Germline-derived CDR1 and CDR2 are MGHDK and SYGVNS. The CDR3 sequence is 15 residues long. CDR3 coding DNA: TGTGCCAGCAGTAACCGGGGAGGGGGCACAGATACGCAGTATTTT. Translated: CASSNRGGGTDTQYF.

Regarding this clonotype: This may be a read error: a much more frequent sequence differs by one nucleotide. J is TRBJ2-7 and V is TRBV10-2, with 16 bases lining up with TRBD2. The length of the CDR3 is 18 residues. CDR1 WSHSY and CDR2 SAAADI come from the germline V gene. DNA of the CDR3: TGTGCCAGCAGCTTACCGGGGACTAGCGGGAGGGCAACCTACGGGCAGTACTTC. Protein sequence: CASSLPGTSGRATYGQYF.

The table lists this clonotype with many counts. The V call is TRBV7-2, the J call TRBJ2-7, with 12 bases lining up with TRBD1. Losses at the gene ends were 5 bases for V and 8 bases for J; bases not matched to a gene: 10. Germline CDR1 reads SGHTA; CDR2 reads FQGNSA. This CDR3 is built from 15 residues. CDR3 in amino acids: CASSEPGTGGLKQYF. The CDR3 coding sequence is TGTGCCAGCAGCGAACCCGGGACAGGGGGCCTGAAGCAGTACTTC.

The chain employs TRBV5-4 and TRBJ2-5; 11 bases align to TRBD1. The CDR3 runs to 15 residues. Germline V gene sequence: CDR1 SGHNT, CDR2 YYREEE (reference sequence). The trim removed 2 bases at V and 5 bases at J, leaving 5 bases unmatched. The CDR3 loop is CASSFFGTGGETQYF. The CDR3 DNA is TGTGCCAGCAGCTTTTTCGGGACAGGGGGTGAGACCCAGTACTTC.

Points on this clonotype: One end of the junction is discordant with germline, which a read error may explain. V is TRBV6-5 and J is TRBJ2-5; D is possibly TRBD1 (5 bases). CDR1 and CDR2 (germline): MNHEY, SVGAGI. The CDR3 is 15 residues long. The CDR3 reads CALGPGDSSQETQYF. In nucleotides, the CDR3 is TGCGCTCTGGGGCCGGGCGACTCTTCACAAGAGACCCAGTACTTC.

This clonotype was detected ten times or more. The chain employs TRBV20-1 and TRBJ1-1, with a tentative D call TRBD1 (5 bases). CDR1 is DFQATT, CDR2 SNEGSKA, per germline (reference sequence). The CDR3 has 11 residues. The CDR3 region is CSPGGNTEAFF. In DNA form, the CDR3 reads TGCAGCCCCGGGGGGAACACTGAAGCTTTCTTT.

This clonotype came up a few times. With a much larger clone just one base away, this may be a read error. V usage is TRBV29-1 and J usage is TRBJ1-2; possible D gene TRBD1, 6 bases. The germline CDR1 and CDR2 sequences are SQVTM and ANQGSEA. The V end lost 5 bases, the J end lost 4 bases, and 23 bases lay between the germline ends. This CDR3 has 16 amino acids. The CDR3 coding sequence is TGCAGCGTTCCCGGGGGGGGGGGCAGGGATCCCTATGGCTACACCTTC. This sequence encodes CSVPGGGGRDPYGYTF.

This clonotype was seen repeatedly, ten times or more. This chain links TRBV19 with TRBJ2-5; D gene ambiguous. CDR1 LNHDA and CDR2 SQIVND come from the germline V gene (reference sequence). V was cut by 3 bases and J by 4 bases, with 12 bases left in between. The CDR3 contains 14 residues. The DNA of the CDR3 is TGTGCCAGTAGTATCGGAGTGGCGAGAGAGACCCAGTACTTC. Its translation is CASSIGVARETQYF.

V is TRBV7-3 and J is TRBJ2-2; no definite D call. The CDR3 totals 13 residues. Looked up from germline, CDR1 is SGHTA and CDR2 is FQGTGA. V lost 5 bases and J 6 bases, leaving 10 bases between the germline ends. CDR3 in amino acids: CASSINWAGELFF. The DNA of the CDR3 is TGTGCCAGCAGCATAAATTGGGCCGGGGAGCTGTTTTTT.

This clonotype was detected a few times. This may be a read error, as it is one base from a much larger clone. The chain links TRBV29-1 to TRBJ1-2; no firm D call. Germline values: CDR1 SQVTM, CDR2 ANQGSEA. The V and J ends lost 1 base and 4 bases respectively, with 10 bases between them. The CDR3 extends over 13 amino acids. CDR3 loop: CSVEGGFGYGYTF. DNA of the CDR3: TGCAGCGTTGAAGGTGGTTTTGGCTATGGCTACACCTTC.

This clonotype was observed a few times. The chain recombines TRBV27 with TRBJ1-6; D gene ambiguous. Per germline, CDR1 MNHEY and CDR2 SMNVEV (reference sequence). The CDR3 has 15 residues. Deletions cut 5 bases from V and 8 bases from J, with 16 bases between. CDR3 in DNA: TGTGCCAGCAGTAAGGTTAGGGAAGAAGATTCACCCCTCCACTTT. Its translation is CASSKVREEDSPLHF.

Concerning this clonotype: The conserved final phenylalanine or tryptophan is absent from the CDR3, which likely points to a read error. The chain couples TRBV7-2 to TRBJ1-1; D perhaps matches TRBD1 (6 bases). Trimming pared 2 bases from V and 0 bases from J, leaving 16 bases between. The CDR3 loop spans 17 amino acids. The germline CDR1 and CDR2 sequences are SGHTA and FQGNSA. The CDR3 loop reads CASSLISRRGMNTEAFI. The CDR3 DNA reads TGTGCCAGCAGCTTAATATCACGCAGGGGCATGAACACTGAAGCTTTCATT.

To note about this clonotype: An end of the junction does not agree with germline; a read error may underlie this. J is TRBJ1-3 and V is TRBV20-1; D not resolved. The germline CDR1 and CDR2 sequences are DFQATT and SNEGSKA (reference sequence). The CDR3 loop spans 14 amino acids. The CDR3 here is CSARDEDRGNTMYF. For the CDR3, the DNA is TGCAGTGCTAGAGATGAAGATAGAGGAAACACCATGTATTTT.

The chain links TRBV27 to TRBJ2-7, with D maybe TRBD1 (6 bases). V shed 5 bases and J shed 5 bases, with 16 bases lying between them. The CDR3 is 14 amino acids. Germline V gives CDR1 MNHEY, CDR2 SMNVEV (reference sequence). CDR3 loop: CASSTTGFTNEQYF. The CDR3 nucleotides are TGTGCCAGCAGTACAACAGGGTTTACGAACGAGCAGTACTTC.

V is TRBV14 and J is TRBJ2-2; 8 bases agree with TRBD2. Losses at the gene ends were 3 bases for V and 7 bases for J; bases not matched to a gene: 16. The CDR3 is 18 residues long. CDR1 and CDR2 (germline): SGHDN, FVKESK. In DNA form, the CDR3 reads TGTGCCAGCAGCCAGAAGGGGCGACTAGCGCGACTCGGCGGGGAGCTGTTTTTT. It translates to CASSQKGRLARLGGELFF.

In its sample, this clonotype was seen many times. V gene TRBV11-2 combines with J gene TRBJ2-2; D unresolved. Germline CDR1 SGHAT, CDR2 FQNNGV. V lost 7 bases to trimming and J lost 2 bases, with 8 bases between them. The CDR3 has 13 amino acids. This chain's CDR3 is CASILGNTGELFF. DNA of the CDR3: TGTGCCAGCATTCTGGGCAACACCGGGGAGCTGTTTTTT.

CDR3 sequence: CASSDSSYRGVGYTF. CDR3 DNA: TGTGCCAGCAGTGATTCCTCATACAGGGGAGTCGGCTACACCTTC. This chain uses TRBV25-1 with TRBJ1-2, with 7 nucleotides matching TRBD1. The germline V gene has CDR1 MGHDK and CDR2 SYGVNS. V trimming: 3 bases; J trimming: 8 bases; junction bases outside the gene matches: 12. CDR3 length: 15 amino acids.

This clonotype came up many times. CDR3 coding DNA: TGTGCCAGCAGCTTAGCTCAGGGTGTGATCTATGGCTACACCTTC. This gives the protein CASSLAQGVIYGYTF. The rearrangement links TRBV11-2 to TRBJ1-2; perhaps TRBD1 as D (5 bases). This CDR3 is 15 amino acids long. V lost 1 base and J lost 4, with 13 bases in between. Germline V lookup: CDR1 SGHAT, CDR2 FQNNGV.

The chain carries TRBV14 and TRBJ2-7; the D is unclear. Germline CDR1 SGHDN, CDR2 FVKESK. V gave up 1 base and J gave up 7 bases, with 8 bases separating them. This CDR3 has 12 amino acids. The chain's CDR3 is CASSQVGLEQYF. DNA for the CDR3: TGTGCCAGCAGCCAAGTTGGCCTGGAGCAGTACTTC.

The chain links TRBV15 to TRBJ1-1; no clear D gene. The CDR3 is 15 amino acids. CDR1 is LNHNV and CDR2 is YYDKDF in the germline V gene (reference sequence). Trimming left V 0 bases short and J 3 bases short, with 11 bases between. The CDR3 reads CATSRDRQPDTEAFF. CDR3 bases: TGTGCCACCAGCAGAGATAGGCAGCCGGACACTGAAGCTTTCTTT.

This clonotype was counted at least ten times. V is TRBV7-2 and J is TRBJ1-2, with D possibly being TRBD1 (5 bases). CDR3 size: 15 residues. CDR1 is SGHTA, CDR2 FQGNSA, per germline. The ends were cut back, 0 bases at V and 1 base at J, with 9 bases in the middle. The CDR3 nucleotides are TGTGCCAGCAGCTTAGCAGGGGATAATAACTATGGCTACACCTTC. Translation gives CASSLAGDNNYGYTF.

This clonotype was observed many times. V usage is TRBV20-1 and J usage is TRBJ2-7, with TRBD2 identical over 11 bases. CDR3 size: 13 residues. Germline trimming cut 5 bases from V and 1 base from J; bases unmatched to any gene: 1. CDR1 is DFQATT, CDR2 SNEGSKA, per germline (reference sequence). The CDR3 nucleotides read TGCAGTGCTTGGACTAGCGGGTCCTACGAGCAGTACTTC. It translates to CSAWTSGSYEQYF.

This clonotype has only a few counts. The rearrangement links TRBV4-1 to TRBJ2-7; 7 nucleotides match TRBD1. Germline V gene sequence: CDR1 MGHRA, CDR2 YSYEKL. V gave up 3 bases and J gave up 1 base; unmatched junction bases: 9. The CDR3 length is 16 residues. CDR3: CASSQGTARSSYEQYF. CDR3 DNA sequence: TGCGCCAGCAGCCAGGGGACAGCCAGATCTTCCTACGAGCAGTACTTC.

Concerning this clonotype: Since a much larger clone is just one base distant, this may be a read error. The rearrangement links TRBV20-1 to TRBJ2-7; a possible D gene is TRBD1 (5 bases). The CDR3 sequence is 13 residues long. Germline CDR1 DFQATT, CDR2 SNEGSKA (reference sequence). Trimming removed 3 bases from V and 9 bases from J, with 18 bases in between. This chain's CDR3 is CSASHAPGNGQYF. CDR3 in DNA: TGCAGTGCTAGTCACGCTCCAGGGAACGGGCAGTACTTC.

This clonotype came up many times. V usage is TRBV25-1 and J usage is TRBJ2-7; 7 bases match TRBD1. With 3 bases clipped from V and 0 bases from J, the junction kept 8 bases outside the gene matches. CDR3 size: 16 residues. Germline-derived CDR1 and CDR2 are MGHDK and SYGVNS. This chain's CDR3 is CASSDNTDRISYEQYF. Written as DNA, the CDR3 is TGTGCCAGCAGTGATAATACGGACAGGATCTCCTACGAGCAGTACTTC.

This rearrangement joins TRBV7-7 to TRBJ2-7; either TRBD1 or TRBD2 may fit D (5 bases each). The CDR3 is 13 residues long. The germline V gene encodes CDR1 SSHAT and CDR2 FNYEAQ (reference sequence). Trimming removed 5 bases from V and 3 bases from J, with 11 bases in between. The CDR3 protein is CASSRSRGYEQYF. The CDR3 bases are TGTGCCAGCAGCCGCTCGAGGGGCTACGAGCAGTACTTC.

This clonotype was recorded at least ten times. The chain joins TRBV15 to TRBJ2-5, with no clear D. The germline CDR1 and CDR2 sequences are LNHNV and YYDKDF (reference sequence). V shed 0 bases and J shed 5 bases, with 10 bases lying between them. CDR3 length equals 14 residues. The DNA for the CDR3 is TGTGCCACCAGCAGAGACCGGGCGATGGAGACCCAGTACTTC. Translating gives CATSRDRAMETQYF.

The DNA for the CDR3 is TGTGCCAGCACCCTCAACTTGGGGGGTCAAGAGACCCAGTACTTC. Its translation: CASTLNLGGQETQYF. V gene TRBV25-1 combines with J gene TRBJ2-5, with a weak D call TRBD2 (6 bases). Germline CDR1 and CDR2: MGHDK and SYGVNS. CDR3 size: 15 residues. V lost 7 bases to trimming and J lost 2 bases, with 17 bases between them.